A selection of T cell receptor beta chains follows, all from one sample in a study of shared clonotypes between healthy human individuals. The data were produced by immunoSEQ multiplex PCR, yet TCRdb's version contains in-frame clones alone and is incomplete. The data hold about 480,000 clones, with about 75% observed a single time. Sequencing was carried out using PBMCs. The origin of the receptors is a middle-aged woman in good health. Some clones in this sample may be carry-over from other donors' samples. Both conserved end residues are part of each CDR3. A D gene is named only where the DNA matches it firmly. Size tells how often a clone was seen (once, few, many) or the class of an expanded clone, and some rows leave it out.

size	V	J	D	DNA	CDR3
-	TRBV7-9	TRBJ2-2	-	TGTGTCACTAGGCTAATTAACACCGGGGAGCTGTTTTTT	CVTRLINTGELFF
-	TRBV7-9	TRBJ1-4	TRBD1	TGTGCCAGCAGCTTAGTAGGGGGCCGGGACAGGGACGAAAAACTGTTTTTT	CASSLVGGRDRDEKLFF
-	TRBV6-4	TRBJ2-1	TRBD2	TGTGCCAGCAGTGTAGCGGGAGGGCCGTACAATGAGCAGTTCTTC	CASSVAGGPYNEQFF
-	TRBV4-2	TRBJ1-2	-	TGTGCCAGCAGCCAGGAGCCTGAGGGCGGCTATGGCTACACCTTC	CASSQEPEGGYGYTF
-	TRBV4-1	TRBJ2-5	-	TGCGCCAGCAGCCAAGATTGGATGAAGTACCAAGAGACCCAGTACTTC	CASSQDWMKYQETQYF
-	TRBV29-1	TRBJ2-2	-	TGCAGCGGCCAGGGGAGCGCCACGAACACCGGGGAGCTGTTTTTT	CSGQGSATNTGELFF
-	TRBV2	TRBJ1-1	-	TGTGCCAGCAGTGAGGGGGTTGGGAACACTGAAGCTTTCTTT	CASSEGVGNTEAFF
once	TRBV6-1	TRBJ2-7	-	TGTGCCAGCAGTGCGGGGCCGGGCGAGCAGTACTTC	CASSAGPGEQYF
-	TRBV10-3	TRBJ2-7	-	TGTGCCATCAGTGAGCTTAGCCGCTCCTACGAGCAGTACTTC	CAISELSRSYEQYF
once	TRBV28	TRBJ2-5	-	TGTGCCAGCAGTTATAACAGGGCCTCAGAGACCCAGTACTTC	CASSYNRASETQYF
-	TRBV11-2	TRBJ1-2	TRBD1	TGTGCCAGCAGCCTTAAAGGGGGACAGGGTGACTATGGCTACACCTTC	CASSLKGGQGDYGYTF
-	TRBV5-4	TRBJ2-7	TRBD2	TGTGCCAGCAGCTTGGATCTAGCGGGAGGCTACGAGCAGTACTTC	CASSLDLAGGYEQYF
-	TRBV6-1	TRBJ2-7	TRBD2	TGTGCCAGCAGTGTTAGCGGGGCCTACGAGCAGTACTTC	CASSVSGAYEQYF
-	TRBV11-2	TRBJ2-7	-	TGTGCCAGCAGCTTACCCGGGACATTCAAAGGGCAGTACTTC	CASSLPGTFKGQYF
-	TRBV7-3	TRBJ2-3	TRBD1	TGTGCCAGCAGTCCAGAACCGGGACAGGGCACAGATACGCAGTATTTT	CASSPEPGQGTDTQYF
-	TRBV7-2	TRBJ2-1	-	TGTGCCAGCAGTGGGGAATCGACCTACAATGAGCAGTTCTTC	CASSGESTYNEQFF
-	TRBV2	TRBJ2-1	TRBD2	TGTGCCAGCAGCAAAGGGACTAGCGGGAGCTATGAGCAGTTCTTC	CASSKGTSGSYEQFF
-	TRBV18	TRBJ2-7	-	TGTGCCAGCTCCCGAGACACTAGCCCCCGGCAGTACTTC	CASSRDTSPRQYF
-	TRBV28	TRBJ2-1	TRBD2	TGTGCCAGCAGTACCCATGGGACTAGCGGGACCTACAATGAGCAGTTCTTC	CASSTHGTSGTYNEQFF
-	TRBV30	TRBJ2-7	-	TGTGCCTGGAGTGTTTTGGGCGAGCAGTACTTC	CAWSVLGEQYF
-	TRBV28	TRBJ1-5	-	TGTGCCAGCAGTCCCATCAGGAATAGCAATCAGCCCCAGCATTTT	CASSPIRNSNQPQHF
-	TRBV7-2	TRBJ2-1	TRBD2	TGTGCCAGCAGCTTGGGACTAGCGGGAGTCGACAATGAGCAGTTCTTC	CASSLGLAGVDNEQFF
-	TRBV7-9	TRBJ2-7	-	TGTGCCAGCAGCTTAGATCTAGCGTACTACGTGGAGCAGTACTTC	CASSLDLAYYVEQYF
-	TRBV18	TRBJ2-1	TRBD1	TGTGCCAGCTCCCTATGGACAGGGAACGAAAATGAGCAGTTCTTC	CASSLWTGNENEQFF
once	TRBV4-2	TRBJ2-1	TRBD2	TGTGCCAGCAGCCTGCTTAGCGGGAGTTACAATGAGCAGTTCTTC	CASSLLSGSYNEQFF
few	TRBV6-5	TRBJ1-2	-	TGTGCCAGCACCACGGGGGGATTCTATGGCTACACCTTC	CASTTGGFYGYTF
-	TRBV6-5	TRBJ1-1	-	TGTGCCAGCAAAGCTATTATGAACACTGAAGCTTTCTTT	CASKAIMNTEAFF
-	TRBV11-2	TRBJ2-1	-	TGTGCCAGCAGCTATACTAACGCCGTTTACAATGAGCAGTTCTTC	CASSYTNAVYNEQFF
few	TRBV2	TRBJ2-5	-	TGTGCCAGCGCGTACCAAGAGACCCAGTACTTC	CASAYQETQYF
-	TRBV18	TRBJ2-7	-	TGTGCCAGCTCACTCACACTTTACTACGAGCAGTACTTC	CASSLTLYYEQYF
-	TRBV5-1	TRBJ2-3	-	TGCGCCAGCAGCCCCGCGGGGAGCACAGATACGCAGTATTTT	CASSPAGSTDTQYF
-	TRBV11-2	TRBJ2-2	-	TGTGCCAGCAGCTTCTCAGCCGACACCGGGGAGCTGTTTTTT	CASSFSADTGELFF